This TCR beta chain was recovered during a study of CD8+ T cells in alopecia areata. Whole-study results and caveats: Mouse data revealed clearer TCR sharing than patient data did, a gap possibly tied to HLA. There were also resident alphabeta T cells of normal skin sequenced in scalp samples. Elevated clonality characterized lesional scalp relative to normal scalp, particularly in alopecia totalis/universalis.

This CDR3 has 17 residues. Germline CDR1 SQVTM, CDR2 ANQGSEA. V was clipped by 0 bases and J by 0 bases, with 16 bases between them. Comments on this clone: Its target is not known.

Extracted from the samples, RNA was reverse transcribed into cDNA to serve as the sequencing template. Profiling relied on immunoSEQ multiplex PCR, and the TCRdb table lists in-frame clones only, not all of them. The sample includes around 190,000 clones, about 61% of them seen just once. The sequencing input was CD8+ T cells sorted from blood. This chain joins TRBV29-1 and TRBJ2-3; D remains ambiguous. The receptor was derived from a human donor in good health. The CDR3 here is CSVEDPLSSTSTDTQYF. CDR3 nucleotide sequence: TGCAGCGTTGAAGATCCTCTTAGCAGTACTAGCACAGATACGCAGTATTTT.